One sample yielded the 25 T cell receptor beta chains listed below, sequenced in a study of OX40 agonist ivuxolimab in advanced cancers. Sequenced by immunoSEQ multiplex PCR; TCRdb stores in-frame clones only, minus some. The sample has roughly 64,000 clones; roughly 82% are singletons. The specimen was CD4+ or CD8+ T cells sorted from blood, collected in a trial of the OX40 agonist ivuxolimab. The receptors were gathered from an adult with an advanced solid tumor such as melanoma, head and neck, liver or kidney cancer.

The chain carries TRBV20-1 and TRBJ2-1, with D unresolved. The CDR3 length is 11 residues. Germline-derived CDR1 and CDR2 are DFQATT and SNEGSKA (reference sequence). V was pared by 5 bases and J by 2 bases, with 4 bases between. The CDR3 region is CSAGTYNEQFF. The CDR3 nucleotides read TGCAGTGCTGGGACCTACAATGAGCAGTTCTTC.

The CDR3 nucleotides are TGTGCCAGCAGCCAAGATTCGGCGGGTATCGGCTATGGCTACACCTTC. Translating it yields CASSQDSAGIGYGYTF. The chain carries TRBV4-2 and TRBJ1-2; D is uncertain. V lost 0 bases and J lost 4, with 15 bases in between. The CDR3 spans 16 residues. CDR1 and CDR2 from the germline V gene are LGHNA and YNFKEQ.

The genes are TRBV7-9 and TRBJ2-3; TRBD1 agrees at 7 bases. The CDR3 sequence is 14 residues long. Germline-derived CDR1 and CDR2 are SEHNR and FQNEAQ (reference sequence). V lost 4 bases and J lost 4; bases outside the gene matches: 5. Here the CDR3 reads CASSSTGVSDTQYF. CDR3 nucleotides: TGTGCCAGCAGCTCTACAGGGGTTTCAGATACGCAGTATTTT.

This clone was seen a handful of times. The CDR3 loop reads CASSSSDRVGNEQFF. CDR3 sequence (DNA): TGTGCCAGCAGCTCTTCCGACAGGGTGGGAAATGAGCAGTTCTTC. This sequence joins TRBV11-3 and TRBJ2-1; the match to TRBD1 covers 7 bases. V shed 4 bases, J shed 7 bases, and the junction held 10 bases outside the gene matches. This CDR3 has 15 amino acids. Germline lookup yields CDR1 SGHNT and CDR2 YENEEA.

The CDR3 protein is CSATPGTNPYNEQFF. The CDR3 bases are TGCAGCGCAACTCCCGGGACTAACCCCTACAATGAGCAGTTCTTC. The chain recombines TRBV29-1 with TRBJ2-1, with 7 bases that match TRBD2. This CDR3 region has 15 residues. Germline V gene lookup returns CDR1 SQVTM and CDR2 ANQGSEA. Losses at the gene ends were 7 bases for V and 2 bases for J; bases not matched to a gene: 11.

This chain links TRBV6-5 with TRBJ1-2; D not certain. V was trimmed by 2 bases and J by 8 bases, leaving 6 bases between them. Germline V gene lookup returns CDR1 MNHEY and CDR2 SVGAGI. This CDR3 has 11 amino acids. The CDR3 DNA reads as TGTGCCAGCAGTTACGAACGGGGCTACACCTTC. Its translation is CASSYERGYTF.

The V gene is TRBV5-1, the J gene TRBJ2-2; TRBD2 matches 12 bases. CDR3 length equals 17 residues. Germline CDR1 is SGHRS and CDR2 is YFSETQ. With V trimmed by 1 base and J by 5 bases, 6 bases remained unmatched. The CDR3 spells CASSLRTSGATTGELFF. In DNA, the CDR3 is TGCGCCAGCAGCTTGAGGACTAGCGGGGCCACGACCGGGGAGCTGTTTTTT.

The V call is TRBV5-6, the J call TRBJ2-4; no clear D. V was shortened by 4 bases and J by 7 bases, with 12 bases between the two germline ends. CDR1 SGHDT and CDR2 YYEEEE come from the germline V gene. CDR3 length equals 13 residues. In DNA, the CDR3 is TGTGCCAGCAGCCATAGTCCTAATAACATTCAGTACTTC. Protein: CASSHSPNNIQYF.

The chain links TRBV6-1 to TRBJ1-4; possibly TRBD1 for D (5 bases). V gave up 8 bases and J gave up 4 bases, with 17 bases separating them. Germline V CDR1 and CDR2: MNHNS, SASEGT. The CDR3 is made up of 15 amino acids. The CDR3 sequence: CASVVFSQGNEKLFF. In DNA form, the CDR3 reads TGTGCCAGCGTTGTCTTCTCTCAGGGTAATGAAAAACTGTTTTTT.

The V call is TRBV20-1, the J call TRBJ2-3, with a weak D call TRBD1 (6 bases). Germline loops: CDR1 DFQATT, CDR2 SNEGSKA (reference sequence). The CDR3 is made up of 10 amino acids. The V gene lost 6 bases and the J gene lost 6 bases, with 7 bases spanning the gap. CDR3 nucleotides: TGCAGTGCGAGGGGGGATACGCAGTATTTT. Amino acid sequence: CSARGDTQYF.

The CDR3 here is CASSPNRETEAFF. The CDR3 DNA follows: TGTGCCAGCAGCCCAAACAGGGAAACTGAAGCTTTCTTT. The chain links TRBV6-6 to TRBJ1-1, with D possibly matching TRBD1 (6 bases). Deletions cut 6 bases from V and 5 bases from J, with 13 bases between. The length of the CDR3 is 13 residues. Germline V gives CDR1 MNHNY, CDR2 SVGAGI (reference sequence).

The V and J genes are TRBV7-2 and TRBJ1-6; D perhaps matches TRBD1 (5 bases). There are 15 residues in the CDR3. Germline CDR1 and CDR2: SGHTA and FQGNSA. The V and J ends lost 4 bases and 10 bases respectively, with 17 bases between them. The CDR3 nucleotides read TGTGCCAGCAGCTCGCAAACTGAGGGGTTCTCACCCCTCCACTTT. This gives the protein CASSSQTEGFSPLHF.

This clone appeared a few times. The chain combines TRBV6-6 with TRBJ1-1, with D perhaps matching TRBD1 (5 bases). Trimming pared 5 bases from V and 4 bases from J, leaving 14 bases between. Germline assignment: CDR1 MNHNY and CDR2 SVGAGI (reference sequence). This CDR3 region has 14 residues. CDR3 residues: CASSLGAPGTEAFF. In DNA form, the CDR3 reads TGTGCCAGCAGTCTTGGGGCTCCGGGCACTGAAGCTTTCTTT.

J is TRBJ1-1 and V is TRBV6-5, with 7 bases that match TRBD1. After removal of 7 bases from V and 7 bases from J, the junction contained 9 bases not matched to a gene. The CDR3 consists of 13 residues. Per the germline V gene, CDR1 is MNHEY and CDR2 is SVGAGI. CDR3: CASTPDRDSEAFF. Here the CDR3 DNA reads TGTGCCAGCACCCCTGATCGGGACAGTGAAGCTTTCTTT.

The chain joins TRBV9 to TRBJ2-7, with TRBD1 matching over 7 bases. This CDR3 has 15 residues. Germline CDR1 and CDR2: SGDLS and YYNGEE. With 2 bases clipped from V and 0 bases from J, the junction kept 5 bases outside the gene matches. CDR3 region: CASSVGQTFSYEQYF. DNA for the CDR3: TGTGCCAGCAGCGTGGGACAGACTTTCTCCTACGAGCAGTACTTC. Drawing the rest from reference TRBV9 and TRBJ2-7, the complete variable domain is DSGVTQTPKHLITATGQRVTLRCSPRSGDLSVYWYQQSLDQGLQFLIQYYNGEERAKGNILERFSAQQFPDLHSELNLSSLELGDSALYFCASSVGQTFSYEQYFGPGTRLTVT.

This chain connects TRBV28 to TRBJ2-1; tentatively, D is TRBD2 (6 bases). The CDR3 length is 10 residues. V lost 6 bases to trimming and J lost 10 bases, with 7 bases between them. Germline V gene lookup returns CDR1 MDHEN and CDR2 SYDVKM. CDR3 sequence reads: CASSRGEQFF. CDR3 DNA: TGTGCCAGCAGCCGGGGGGAGCAGTTCTTC.

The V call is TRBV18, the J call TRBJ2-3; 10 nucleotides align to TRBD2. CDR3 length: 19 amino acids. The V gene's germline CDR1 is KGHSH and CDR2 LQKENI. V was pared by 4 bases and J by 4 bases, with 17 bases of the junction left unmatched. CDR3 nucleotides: TGTGCCAGCTCACTCAACGAGGGTGGGCTAGCGGGAGTGCCAGATACGCAGTATTTT. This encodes CASSLNEGGLAGVPDTQYF.

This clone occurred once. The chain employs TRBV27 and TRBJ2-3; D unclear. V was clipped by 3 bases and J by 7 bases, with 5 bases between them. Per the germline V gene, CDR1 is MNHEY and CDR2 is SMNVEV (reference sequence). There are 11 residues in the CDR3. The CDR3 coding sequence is TGTGCCAGCAGTTTTGGTAATACGCAGTATTTT. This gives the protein CASSFGNTQYF.

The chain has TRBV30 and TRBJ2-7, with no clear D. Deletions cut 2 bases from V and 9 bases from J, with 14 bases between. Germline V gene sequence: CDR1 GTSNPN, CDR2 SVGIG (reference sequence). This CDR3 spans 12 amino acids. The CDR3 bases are TGTGCCTGGAGTCCTACAGATATCGGGCAGTACTTC. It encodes CAWSPTDIGQYF. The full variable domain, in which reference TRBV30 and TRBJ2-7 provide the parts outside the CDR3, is SQTIHQWPATLVQPVGSPLSLECTVEGTSNPNLYWYRQAAGRGLQLLFYSVGIGQISSEVPQNLSASRPQDRQFILSSKKLLLSDSGFYLCAWSPTDIGQYFGPGTRLTVT.

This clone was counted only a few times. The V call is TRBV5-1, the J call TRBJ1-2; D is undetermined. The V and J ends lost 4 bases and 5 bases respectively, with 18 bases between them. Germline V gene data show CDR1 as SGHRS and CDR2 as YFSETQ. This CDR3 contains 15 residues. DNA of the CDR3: TGCGCCAGCAGCGCCCTGGACGGCAGCTCTTATGGCTACACCTTC. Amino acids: CASSALDGSSYGYTF.

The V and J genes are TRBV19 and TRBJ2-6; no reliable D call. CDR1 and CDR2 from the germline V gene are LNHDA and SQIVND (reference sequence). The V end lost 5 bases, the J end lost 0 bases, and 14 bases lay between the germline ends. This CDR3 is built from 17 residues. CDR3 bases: TGTGCCAGTAGTCCTGTGGACGGCCGCTCTGGGGCCAACGTCCTGACTTTC. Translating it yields CASSPVDGRSGANVLTF.

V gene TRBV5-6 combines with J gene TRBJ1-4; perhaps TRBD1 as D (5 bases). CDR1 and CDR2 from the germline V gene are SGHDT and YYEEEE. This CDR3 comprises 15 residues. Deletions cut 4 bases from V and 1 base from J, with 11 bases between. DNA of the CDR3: TGTGCCAGCAGCAGGGACGGGAGAACTAATGAAAAACTGTTTTTT. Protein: CASSRDGRTNEKLFF.

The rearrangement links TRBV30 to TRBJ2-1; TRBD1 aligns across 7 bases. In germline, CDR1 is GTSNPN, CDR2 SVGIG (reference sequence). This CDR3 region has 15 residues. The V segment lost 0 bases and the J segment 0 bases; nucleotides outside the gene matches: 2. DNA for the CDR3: TGTGCCTGGAGTGTAGGGGGCAGCTCCTACAATGAGCAGTTCTTC. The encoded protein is CAWSVGGSSYNEQFF.

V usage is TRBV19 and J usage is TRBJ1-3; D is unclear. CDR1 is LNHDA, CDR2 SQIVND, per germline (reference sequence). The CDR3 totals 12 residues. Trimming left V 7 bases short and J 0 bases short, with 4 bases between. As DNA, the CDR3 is TGTGCCAGTAAACACTCTGGAAACACCATATATTTT. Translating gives CASKHSGNTIYF.

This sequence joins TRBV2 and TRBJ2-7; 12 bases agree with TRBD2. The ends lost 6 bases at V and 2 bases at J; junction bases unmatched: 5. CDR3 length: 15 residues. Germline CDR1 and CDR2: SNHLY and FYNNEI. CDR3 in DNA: TGTGCCAGCAGGCGACTAGCGGGGGAAACCTACGAGCAGTACTTC. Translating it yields CASRRLAGETYEQYF.